The clone carrying this T cell receptor (beta chain) has a single count. Its target is unknown. The data were obtained in a study of response to subunit inactivated influenza vaccine. Study conclusions and caveats: Only a handful of new T cells, the authors suggested, are recruited with each seasonal influenza vaccination.

TCRdb analysed the RT-PCR reads with MiXCR anew, one entry per CDR3 protein. This table holds 650,000 or so distinct CDR3 sequences, 12% to 15% found once. The germline CDR1 and CDR2 sequences are SGHTA and FQGNSA. The CDR3 extends over 14 amino acids. With 4 bases removed from V and 8 bases from J, the gap between germline ends came to 16 bases. This rearrangement joins TRBV7-2 to TRBJ2-3; TRBD2 is a possible D gene (5 bases). The receptor was isolated from a man aged 50 or older who received an inactivated influenza vaccine. Sequencing used PBMCs from blood, obtained approximately 15 days before vaccination. The CDR3 loop reads CASSSLNGRGTQYF. The DNA of the CDR3 is TGTGCCAGCAGCTCACTGAATGGCCGGGGTACGCAGTATTTT.